The 26 T cell receptor beta chains in this list originate from one sample, sequenced in a study of blood T cell repertoires in COVID-19. Generated by immunoSEQ multiplex PCR, the TCRdb table keeps only in-frame clones and is missing some. The sample records roughly 320,000 clones, 70% to 90% being singletons. The sample was PBMCs or T cells enriched from blood (not recorded which). All receptors derive from a man aged 25-45 years who had recovered from COVID-19.

The chain couples TRBV9 to TRBJ1-2, with TRBD1 as a possible D gene (5 bases). V dropped 3 bases and J dropped 7 bases, with 13 bases sitting between them. The CDR3 spans 13 residues. Germline V gene data show CDR1 as SGDLS and CDR2 as YYNGEE. CDR3 sequence reads: CASSAQAQGGYTF. DNA of the CDR3: TGTGCCAGCAGCGCACAGGCTCAGGGTGGCTACACCTTC.

The chain has TRBV4-1 and TRBJ2-7; D perhaps matches TRBD2 (6 bases). This CDR3 is 16 amino acids long. Germline loops: CDR1 MGHRA, CDR2 YSYEKL. Trimming took off 0 bases at V and 3 bases at J, with 15 bases between the two ends. The CDR3 here is CASSQDTASAFYEQYF. As DNA, the CDR3 is TGCGCCAGCAGCCAAGACACCGCTAGCGCCTTCTACGAGCAGTACTTC.

The rearrangement links TRBV7-2 to TRBJ2-7; D perhaps matches TRBD2 (7 bases). V was clipped by 4 bases and J by 4 bases, with 14 bases between them. This CDR3 is built from 14 residues. Germline V lookup: CDR1 SGHTA, CDR2 FQGNSA. CDR3: CASSSQGGGYEQYF. In DNA, the CDR3 is TGTGCCAGCAGCTCCCAGGGAGGGGGGTACGAGCAGTACTTC.

The genes are TRBV5-1 and TRBJ2-7, with 10 bases lining up with TRBD2. Germline V lookup: CDR1 SGHRS, CDR2 YFSETQ. V dropped 5 bases and J dropped 4; count of bases not matched to a gene: 9. CDR3 length: 15 residues. CDR3 nucleotide sequence: TGCGCCAGCAGAAAAGACGCTAGCGGGAGTTACGAGCAGTACTTC. Its protein is CASRKDASGSYEQYF. The full variable domain, in which reference TRBV5-1 and TRBJ2-7 provide the parts outside the CDR3, is KAGVTQTPRYLIKTRGQQVTLSCSPISGHRSVSWYQQTPGQGLQFLFEYFSETQRNKGNFPGRFSGRQFSNSRSEMNVSTLELGDSALYLCASRKDASGSYEQYFGPGTRLTVT.

V usage is TRBV19 and J usage is TRBJ1-6; 7 nucleotides agree with TRBD1. V lost 7 bases and J lost 9; bases outside the gene matches: 12. CDR1 and CDR2 (germline): LNHDA, SQIVND (reference sequence). The CDR3 spans 15 residues. Here the CDR3 reads CASKTGTRSGSPLHF. The CDR3 DNA sequence: TGTGCCAGTAAGACAGGGACCCGCTCGGGTTCACCCCTCCACTTT.

V usage is TRBV15 and J usage is TRBJ1-2, with a tentative D call TRBD1 (5 bases). The V gene lost 0 bases and the J gene lost 9 bases, with 11 bases spanning the gap. CDR1 LNHNV and CDR2 YYDKDF come from the germline V gene (reference sequence). The CDR3 covers 13 residues. DNA for the CDR3: TGTGCCACCAGCAGAGAGGCAGGGAAAAGCTACACCTTC. Translation: CATSREAGKSYTF.

The chain employs TRBV28 and TRBJ1-4; D not certain. Germline V lookup: CDR1 MDHEN, CDR2 SYDVKM. The length of the CDR3 is 13 residues. V dropped 5 bases and J dropped 8 bases, with 12 bases sitting between them. CDR3: CASSGPPREKLFF. CDR3 DNA: TGTGCCAGCAGTGGCCCTCCCAGGGAAAAACTGTTTTTT.

This clone was seen a few times. The rearrangement links TRBV6-2 or TRBV6-3 to TRBJ2-2, with D possibly matching TRBD2 (6 bases). This CDR3 region has 17 residues. The V and J ends lost 5 bases and 4 bases respectively, with 20 bases between them. Germline CDR1 reads MNHEY; CDR2 reads SVGEGT. The CDR3 DNA reads TGTGCCAGCAGTACTATCCTAGGCGGGACGGGCACCGGGGAGCTGTTTTTT. Residues: CASSTILGGTGTGELFF.

CDR3 sequence (DNA): TGTGCCAGCAATCTCCCGGGGACTAGTTTCGGGTCCTACGGGCAGTTCTTC. This codes for CASNLPGTSFGSYGQFF. V and J are TRBV5-8 and TRBJ2-1, with 8 bases fitting TRBD2. The CDR3 runs 17 residues. The germline gives CDR1 SGHTS, CDR2 YDEGEE. V dropped 6 bases and J dropped 12; count of bases not matched to a gene: 23.

This chain uses TRBV5-1 with TRBJ2-7; D is unresolved. CDR1 is SGHRS and CDR2 is YFSETQ in the germline V gene. The V and J ends lost 4 bases and 3 bases respectively, with 8 bases between them. This CDR3 is 12 amino acids long. CDR3 protein: CASSPSGYEQYF. CDR3 DNA: TGCGCCAGCAGCCCGTCCGGCTACGAGCAGTACTTC. The full variable domain, completed using reference TRBV5-1 and TRBJ2-7, is KAGVTQTPRYLIKTRGQQVTLSCSPISGHRSVSWYQQTPGQGLQFLFEYFSETQRNKGNFPGRFSGRQFSNSRSEMNVSTLELGDSALYLCASSPSGYEQYFGPGTRLTVT.

The chain has TRBV11-3 and TRBJ1-2; TRBD1 might be the D (6 bases). Per the germline V gene, CDR1 is SGHNT and CDR2 is YENEEA. The CDR3 totals 15 residues. Trimming removed 5 bases at V and 0 bases at J, with 13 bases between. CDR3 nucleotide sequence: TGTGCCAGCAGCCAACTAGGGGGGGCTAACTATGGCTACACCTTC. It is translated as CASSQLGGANYGYTF.

The rearrangement joins TRBV15 to TRBJ1-6; D call uncertain. The V and J ends lost 0 bases and 7 bases respectively, with 10 bases between them. There are 15 residues in the CDR3. Germline CDR1 reads LNHNV; CDR2 reads YYDKDF (reference sequence). Written as DNA, the CDR3 is TGTGCCACCAGCAGAGAGAGGGCGCGGAATTCACCCCTCCACTTT. Its translation: CATSRERARNSPLHF.

The chain employs TRBV13 and TRBJ1-2; TRBD1 is a possible D gene (6 bases). There are 14 residues in the CDR3. V was shortened by 5 bases and J by 0 bases, with 10 bases between the two germline ends. Germline CDR1 and CDR2: PRHDT and FYEKMQ (reference sequence). The CDR3 DNA is TGTGCCAGCAGCCTACAGGGAGCTAACTATGGCTACACCTTC. Translating it yields CASSLQGANYGYTF.

The chain combines TRBV7-9 with TRBJ1-3; 7 bases map to TRBD1. The CDR3 extends over 16 amino acids. With 5 bases clipped from V and 0 bases from J, the junction kept 7 bases outside the gene matches. Germline CDR1 SEHNR, CDR2 FQNEAQ (reference sequence). CDR3 sequence: CASSAGQHSSGNTIYF. CDR3 DNA sequence: TGTGCCAGCAGCGCGGGACAGCACTCCTCTGGAAACACCATATATTTT.

The CDR3 is CAISEGQGRLFF. CDR3 DNA: TGTGCCATCAGTGAGGGACAGGGTAGGCTATTCTTC. The rearrangement links TRBV10-3 to TRBJ2-1, with 8 bases aligning to TRBD1. This CDR3 region has 12 residues. Germline CDR1 reads ENHRY; CDR2 reads SYGVKD. Trimming removed 2 bases from V and 16 bases from J; junction bases left unmatched: 7.

This clone has just one count. The chain joins TRBV6-5 to TRBJ2-7; the D gene is possibly TRBD2 (5 bases). Looked up from germline, CDR1 is MNHEY and CDR2 is SVGAGI. V was shortened by 4 bases and J by 2 bases, with 9 bases between the two germline ends. The CDR3 is 13 residues long. As DNA, the CDR3 is TGTGCCAGCAGTTTAGGACTCACCTACGAGCAGTACTTC. This encodes CASSLGLTYEQYF.

The genes are TRBV28 and TRBJ2-1, with TRBD2 matching 8 bases. This CDR3 has 15 residues. V lost 5 bases, J lost 7 bases, and 10 bases stayed unmatched. Germline loops: CDR1 MDHEN, CDR2 SYDVKM. This CDR3 is CASSPRGSGVNEQFF. The DNA for the CDR3 is TGTGCCAGCAGTCCCCGGGGTAGCGGGGTAAATGAGCAGTTCTTC. Looking up the rest from reference TRBV28 and TRBJ2-1 gives the full variable domain: DVKVTQSSRYLVKRTGEKVFLECVQDMDHENMFWYRQDPGLGLRLIYFSYDVKMKEKGDIPEGYSVSREKKERFSLILESASTNQTSMYLCASSPRGSGVNEQFFGPGTRLTVL.

The chain employs TRBV4-2 and TRBJ1-1; D unresolved. From germline, CDR1 is LGHNA and CDR2 YNFKEQ. CDR3 length equals 16 residues. Trimming pared 0 bases from V and 0 bases from J, leaving 11 bases between. The DNA of the CDR3 is TGTGCCAGCAGCCAAGATGGAACAGTCCTGAACACTGAAGCTTTCTTT. Encoded protein: CASSQDGTVLNTEAFF.

V and J are TRBV5-8 and TRBJ2-3; TRBD2 agrees at 14 bases. CDR3 length: 17 amino acids. Germline CDR1 and CDR2: SGHTS and YDEGEE. Trimming took 3 bases from V and 3 from J; bases not matched to a gene: 6. The CDR3 here is CASSSTRTSGGTDTQYF. The DNA for the CDR3 is TGTGCCAGCAGCTCGACCCGGACTAGCGGGGGGACAGATACGCAGTATTTT.

The chain uses TRBV29-1 and TRBJ1-1; 8 positions match TRBD1. The CDR3 is 17 residues long. V lost 6 bases, J lost 1 base, and 16 bases stayed unmatched. Germline CDR1 and CDR2: SQVTM and ANQGSEA. This chain's CDR3 is CSVAPGQGVTANTEAFF. The CDR3 DNA sequence: TGCAGCGTCGCACCCGGACAGGGTGTTACGGCGAACACTGAAGCTTTCTTT. Full variable domain (remainder filled in from reference TRBV29-1 and TRBJ1-1): SAVISQKPSRDICQRGTSLTIQCQVDSQVTMMFWYRQQPGQSLTLIATANQGSEATYESGFVIDKFPISRPNLTFSTLTVSNMSPEDSSIYLCSVAPGQGVTANTEAFFGQGTRLTVV.

The gene calls are TRBV3-1 (or the pseudogene TRBV3-2) and TRBJ2-3, with a tentative D call TRBD1 (5 bases). V was clipped by 6 bases and J by 1 base, with 8 bases between them. CDR1 LGHDT and CDR2 YNNKEL come from the germline V gene (reference sequence). The length of the CDR3 is 13 residues. The CDR3 nucleotides read TGTGCCAGCAGACAACAGGGCACAGATACGCAGTATTTT. Protein: CASRQQGTDTQYF.

V is TRBV2 and J is TRBJ1-4; tentative D call: TRBD1 (6 bases). Trimming stripped 3 bases from V and 8 bases from J, with 16 bases between. Germline-derived CDR1 and CDR2 are SNHLY and FYNNEI. The CDR3 consists of 15 residues. The CDR3 region is CASSDFWGREEKLFF. CDR3 DNA sequence: TGTGCCAGCAGTGATTTCTGGGGGCGCGAGGAAAAACTGTTTTTT.

V usage is TRBV5-6 and J usage is TRBJ2-1; maybe TRBD2 (6 bases). Germline loops: CDR1 SGHDT, CDR2 YYEEEE. There are 15 residues in the CDR3. V was trimmed by 3 bases and J by 10 bases, leaving 20 bases between them. The CDR3 region has the DNA TGTGCCAGCAGCTCGATTACCGGGAGCGCGGGCGAGCAGTTCTTC. Protein: CASSSITGSAGEQFF.

The chain employs TRBV2 and TRBJ2-1; 7 bases align to TRBD2. CDR3 length equals 14 residues. CDR1 and CDR2 from the germline V gene are SNHLY and FYNNEI. V trimming: 8 bases; J trimming: 7 bases; junction bases outside the gene matches: 11. CDR3 DNA sequence: TGTGCCAGCTTGGGGGGGAGGCCGGGTAATGAGCAGTTCTTC. Its protein is CASLGGRPGNEQFF.

V gene TRBV2 combines with J gene TRBJ2-5, with 10 nucleotides matching TRBD2. Germline assignment: CDR1 SNHLY and CDR2 FYNNEI. The CDR3 has 14 amino acids. J was trimmed by 5 bases and V by 10 bases; bases with no gene match: 10. In nucleotides, the CDR3 is TGTGCCATCGGACAGCGGGGGGGCGGGGAGACCCAGTACTTC. Translating it yields CAIGQRGGGETQYF.

In this sample, this clone turned up once. This chain connects TRBV25-1 to TRBJ2-7; D is uncertain. V was cut by 2 bases and J by 3 bases, with 5 bases left in between. The germline CDR1 and CDR2 sequences are MGHDK and SYGVNS. The CDR3 length is 12 residues. Written as DNA, the CDR3 is TGTGCCAGCAGTGAACCCAACTACGAGCAGTACTTC. Translation gives CASSEPNYEQYF.